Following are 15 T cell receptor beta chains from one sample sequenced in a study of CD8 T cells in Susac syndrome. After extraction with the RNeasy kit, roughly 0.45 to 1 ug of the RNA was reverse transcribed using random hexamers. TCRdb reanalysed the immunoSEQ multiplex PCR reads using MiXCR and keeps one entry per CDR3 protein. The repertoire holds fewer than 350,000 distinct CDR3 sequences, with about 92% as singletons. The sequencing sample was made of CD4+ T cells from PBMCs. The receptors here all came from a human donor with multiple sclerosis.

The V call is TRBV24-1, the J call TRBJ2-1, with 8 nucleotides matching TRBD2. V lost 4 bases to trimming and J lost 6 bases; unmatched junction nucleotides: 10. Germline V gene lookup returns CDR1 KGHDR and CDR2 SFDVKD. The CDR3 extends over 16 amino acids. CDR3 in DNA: TGTGCCACCAGTGACCCAACCGGGGGGGCTCTCAATGAGCAGTTCTTC. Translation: CATSDPTGGALNEQFF.

The CDR3 coding sequence is TGTGCCAGCAGAGCGACCGGGACTGGCTCCTACGAGCAGTACTTC. Translation: CASRATGTGSYEQYF. The V call is TRBV6-5, the J call TRBJ2-7, with D perhaps matching TRBD2 (6 bases). The CDR3 loop spans 15 amino acids. V lost 6 bases and J 0 bases, leaving 15 bases between the germline ends. CDR1 is MNHEY and CDR2 is SVGAGI in the germline V gene.

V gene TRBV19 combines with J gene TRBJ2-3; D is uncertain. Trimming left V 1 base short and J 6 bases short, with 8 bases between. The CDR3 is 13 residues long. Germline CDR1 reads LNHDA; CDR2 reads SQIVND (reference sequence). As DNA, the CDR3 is TGTGCCAGTAGTATAGGGATGGTGGATACGCAGTATTTT. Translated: CASSIGMVDTQYF.

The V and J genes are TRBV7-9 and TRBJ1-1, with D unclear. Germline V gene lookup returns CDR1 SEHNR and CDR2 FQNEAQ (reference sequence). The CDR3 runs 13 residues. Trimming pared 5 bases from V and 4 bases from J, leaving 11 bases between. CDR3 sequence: CASSPVISTEAFF. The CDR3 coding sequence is TGTGCCAGCAGCCCAGTAATCTCCACTGAAGCTTTCTTT.

The chain's CDR3 is CASTGGPGDTQYF. The DNA for the CDR3 is TGTGCCAGCACGGGAGGGCCAGGAGATACGCAGTATTTT. The chain has TRBV6-4 and TRBJ2-3, with TRBD2 matching over 8 bases. The germline V gene has CDR1 MRHNA and CDR2 SNTAGT. The V gene end was trimmed by 7 bases and the J gene end by 5 bases; junction bases not matched to a gene: 5. This CDR3 comprises 13 residues.

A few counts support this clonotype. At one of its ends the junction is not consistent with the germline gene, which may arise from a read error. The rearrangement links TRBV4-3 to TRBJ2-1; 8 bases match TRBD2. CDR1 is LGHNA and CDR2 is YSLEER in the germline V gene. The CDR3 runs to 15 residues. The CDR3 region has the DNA TGTGCCAGCAGCCAAACTAGCGGTTCCTACAATGAGCAGTTCTTC. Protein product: CASSQTSGSYNEQFF.

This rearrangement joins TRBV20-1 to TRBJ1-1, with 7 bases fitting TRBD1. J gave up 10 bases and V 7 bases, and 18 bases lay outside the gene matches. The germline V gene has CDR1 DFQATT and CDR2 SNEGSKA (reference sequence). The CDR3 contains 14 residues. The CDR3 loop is CSVTAGQYLGGAFF. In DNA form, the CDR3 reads TGCAGTGTTACCGCGGGACAGTACCTGGGTGGAGCTTTCTTT.

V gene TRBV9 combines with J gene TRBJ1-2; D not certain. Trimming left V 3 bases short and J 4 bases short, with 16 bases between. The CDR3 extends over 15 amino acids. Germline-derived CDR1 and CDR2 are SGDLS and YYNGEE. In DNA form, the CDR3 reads TGTGCCAGCAGCGGTCCCCCGTCGTGGGGCTATGGCTACACCTTC. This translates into CASSGPPSWGYGYTF.

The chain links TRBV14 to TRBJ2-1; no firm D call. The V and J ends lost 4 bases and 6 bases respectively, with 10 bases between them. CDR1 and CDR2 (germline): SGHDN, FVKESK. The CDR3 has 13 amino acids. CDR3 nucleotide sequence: TGTGCCAGCAGCCGACCTAACATCAATGAGCAGTTCTTC. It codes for CASSRPNINEQFF.

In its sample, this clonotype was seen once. The CDR3 loop is CASSSPGGIYGYTF. The CDR3 DNA reads TGTGCCAGCAGCTCCCCAGGGGGGATCTATGGCTACACCTTC. The V call is TRBV7-9, the J call TRBJ1-2; TRBD1 aligns across 7 bases. The CDR3 extends over 14 amino acids. J was trimmed by 4 bases and V by 4 bases; bases with no gene match: 6. Germline CDR1 reads SEHNR; CDR2 reads FQNEAQ (reference sequence).

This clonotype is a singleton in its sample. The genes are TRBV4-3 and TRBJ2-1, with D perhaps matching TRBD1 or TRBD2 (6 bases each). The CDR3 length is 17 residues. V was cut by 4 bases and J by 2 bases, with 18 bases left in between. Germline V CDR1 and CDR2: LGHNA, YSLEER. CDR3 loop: CASSPGRGAAAYNEQFF. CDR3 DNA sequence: TGCGCCAGCAGCCCAGGAAGGGGGGCAGCCGCCTACAATGAGCAGTTCTTC.

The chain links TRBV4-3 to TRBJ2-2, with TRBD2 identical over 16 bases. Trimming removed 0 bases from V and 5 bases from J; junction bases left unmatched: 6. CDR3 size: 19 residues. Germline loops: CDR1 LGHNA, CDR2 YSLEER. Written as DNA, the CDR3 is TGCGCCAGCAGCCAAGATTCGGGACTAGCGGGAGGGGAAACCGGGGAGCTGTTTTTT. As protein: CASSQDSGLAGGETGELFF.

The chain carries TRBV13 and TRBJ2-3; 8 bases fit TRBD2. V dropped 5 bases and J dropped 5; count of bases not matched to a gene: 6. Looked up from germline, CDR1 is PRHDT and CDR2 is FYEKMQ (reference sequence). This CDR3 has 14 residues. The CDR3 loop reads CASSRGGSEDTQYF. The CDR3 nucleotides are TGTGCCAGCAGCCGGGGGGGGTCTGAAGATACGCAGTATTTT.

The CDR3 spells CASSQPGRDTEAFF. The CDR3 nucleotides read TGCGCCAGCAGCCAACCGGGACGGGACACTGAAGCTTTCTTT. The chain joins TRBV4-3 to TRBJ1-1; D is perhaps TRBD1 (5 bases). The germline V and J ends were trimmed by 2 bases and 3 bases, with 10 bases remaining between them. This CDR3 is built from 14 residues. CDR1 LGHNA and CDR2 YSLEER come from the germline V gene.

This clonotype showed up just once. Here the CDR3 DNA reads TGTGCCAGCAGCCGCATCAGGACTAGCCCCACAGATACGCAGTATTTT. It yields the protein CASSRIRTSPTDTQYF. This rearrangement joins TRBV3-1 to TRBJ2-3; TRBD2 matches at 8 bases. The ends lost 4 bases at V and 2 bases at J; junction bases unmatched: 8. Germline-derived CDR1 and CDR2 are LGHDT and YNNKEL (reference sequence). The CDR3 totals 16 residues.